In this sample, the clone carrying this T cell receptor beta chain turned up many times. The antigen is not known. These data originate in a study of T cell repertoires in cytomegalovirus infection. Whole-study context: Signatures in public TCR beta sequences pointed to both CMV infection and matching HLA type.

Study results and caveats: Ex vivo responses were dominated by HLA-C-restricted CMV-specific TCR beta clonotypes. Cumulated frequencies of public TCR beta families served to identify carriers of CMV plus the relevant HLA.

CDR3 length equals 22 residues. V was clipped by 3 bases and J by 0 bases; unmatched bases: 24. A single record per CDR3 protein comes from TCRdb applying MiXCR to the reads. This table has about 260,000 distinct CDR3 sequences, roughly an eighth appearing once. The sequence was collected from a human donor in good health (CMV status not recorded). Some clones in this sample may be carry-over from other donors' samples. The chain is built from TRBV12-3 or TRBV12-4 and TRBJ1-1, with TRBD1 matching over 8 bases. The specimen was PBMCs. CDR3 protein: CASSFTPPISGGAEPVNTEAFF. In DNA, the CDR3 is TGTGCCAGCAGTTTTACCCCCCCAATATCAGGGGGCGCAGAACCCGTGAACACTGAAGCTTTCTTT.